This entry lists 5 T cell receptor beta chains sequenced from one sample in a study of T cells after yellow fever vaccination. TCRdb fed the 5' RACE reads into MiXCR, producing one record per CDR3 protein. This sample has fewer than 450,000 distinct CDR3 sequences, with 11% found just once. The source was PBMCs, collected on the day of the first yellow fever vaccination. The receptor source for this set is a man younger than 30 who received the YFV17D yellow fever vaccine.

This clonotype has more than one count but fewer than ten. The gene calls are TRBV3-1 and TRBJ1-5; no clear D gene. Germline lookup yields CDR1 LGHDT and CDR2 YNNKEL (reference sequence). Trimming cost V 1 base and J 6 bases, with 4 bases left between them. The length of the CDR3 is 12 residues. In DNA form, the CDR3 reads TGTGCCAGCAGCCAAGTTGGTCAGCCCCAGCATTTT. Its translation: CASSQVGQPQHF. The full variable domain, completed using reference TRBV3-1 and TRBJ1-5, is DTAVSQTPKYLVTQMGNDKSIKCEQNLGHDTMYWYKQDSKKFLKIMFSYNNKELIINETVPNRFSPKSPDKAHLNLHINSLELGDSAVYFCASSQVGQPQHFGDGTRLSIL.

The chain carries TRBV3-1 and TRBJ1-5; 7 bases map to TRBD1. V shed 1 base, J shed 3 bases, and the junction held 6 bases outside the gene matches. The CDR3 length is 16 residues. CDR1 LGHDT and CDR2 YNNKEL come from the germline V gene (reference sequence). CDR3 DNA sequence: TGTGCCAGCAGCCAAGGGGCAGGGGGGATCAATCAGCCCCAGCATTTT. Translating it yields CASSQGAGGINQPQHF.

The chain joins TRBV9 to TRBJ1-3; D remains ambiguous. V was cut by 4 bases and J by 4 bases, with 15 bases left in between. This CDR3 is 15 amino acids long. From germline, CDR1 is SGDLS and CDR2 YYNGEE. CDR3 nucleotides: TGTGCCAGCAGCCCACGAAACCTTGCGGGAAACACCATATATTTT. This gives the protein CASSPRNLAGNTIYF.

This chain connects TRBV6-5 to TRBJ2-1, with TRBD2 matching over 8 bases. CDR1 and CDR2 from the germline V gene are MNHEY and SVGAGI. The CDR3 covers 16 residues. The V gene end was trimmed by 0 bases and the J gene end by 3 bases; junction bases not matched to a gene: 4. CDR3 sequence reads: CASSYSRGGLYNEQFF. Written as DNA, the CDR3 is TGTGCCAGCAGTTACTCTCGGGGGGGTCTCTACAATGAGCAGTTCTTC.

This sequence joins TRBV4-1 and TRBJ2-4; D may be TRBD1 (6 bases). V lost 1 base, J lost 4 bases, and 11 bases lay in between. The germline CDR1 and CDR2 sequences are MGHRA and YSYEKL. The CDR3 has 15 amino acids. The CDR3: CASSQVPQGKNIQYF. The CDR3 DNA follows: TGCGCCAGCAGCCAAGTGCCTCAGGGGAAAAACATTCAGTACTTC.